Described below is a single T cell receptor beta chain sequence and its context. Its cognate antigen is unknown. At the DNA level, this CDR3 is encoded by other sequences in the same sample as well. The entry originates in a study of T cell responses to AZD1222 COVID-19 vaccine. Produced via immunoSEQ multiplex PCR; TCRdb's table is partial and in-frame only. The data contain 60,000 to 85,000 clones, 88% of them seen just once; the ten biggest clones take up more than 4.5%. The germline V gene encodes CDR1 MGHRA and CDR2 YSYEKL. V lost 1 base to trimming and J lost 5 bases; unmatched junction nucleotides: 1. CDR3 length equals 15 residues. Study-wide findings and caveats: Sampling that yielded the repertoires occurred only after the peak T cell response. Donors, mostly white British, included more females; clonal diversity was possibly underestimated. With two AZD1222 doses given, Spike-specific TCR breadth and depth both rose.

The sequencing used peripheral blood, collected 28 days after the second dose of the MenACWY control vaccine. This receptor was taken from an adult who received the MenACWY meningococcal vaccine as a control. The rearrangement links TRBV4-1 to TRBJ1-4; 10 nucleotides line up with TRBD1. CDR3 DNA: TGCGCCAGCAGCCAAGGACAGGGGGCAAATGAAAAACTGTTTTTT. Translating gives CASSQGQGANEKLFF.